A single sample gave rise to the 18 T cell receptor beta chains below, sequenced in a study of OX40 agonist ivuxolimab in advanced cancers. Only in-frame clones appear in the TCRdb table, and some are missing; sequencing was by immunoSEQ multiplex PCR. The sample has under 85,000 clones; about 86% are singletons. This sample comprised CD4+ or CD8+ T cells sorted from blood, obtained in a trial of the OX40 agonist ivuxolimab. The receptors here all came from an adult with an advanced solid tumor such as melanoma, head and neck, liver or kidney cancer.

V gene TRBV7-2 combines with J gene TRBJ1-1; D unresolved. CDR1 and CDR2 (germline): SGHTA, FQGNSA. Trimming removed 3 bases at V and 1 base at J, with 6 bases between. The CDR3 totals 13 residues. The CDR3 here is CASSFEGNTEAFF. The CDR3 nucleotides are TGTGCCAGCAGCTTTGAAGGGAACACTGAAGCTTTCTTT.

The CDR3 sequence: CASTMSYTEAFF. The CDR3 DNA reads TGTGCCAGCACTATGAGTTACACTGAAGCTTTCTTT. The chain employs TRBV6-5 and TRBJ1-1; no reliable D call. The V gene's germline CDR1 is MNHEY and CDR2 SVGAGI. This CDR3 has 12 residues. V lost 7 bases and J lost 3, with 9 bases in between.

The chain combines TRBV7-8 with TRBJ1-5, with D hard to call. V lost 1 base, J lost 0 bases, and 19 bases lay in between. There are 19 residues in the CDR3. Germline CDR1 and CDR2: SGHVS and FQNEAQ. CDR3 sequence: CASSLESVHRVDSNQPQHF. In DNA, the CDR3 is TGTGCCAGCAGCTTAGAGTCGGTCCACAGAGTCGATAGCAATCAGCCCCAGCATTTT.

The CDR3 DNA follows: TGTGCCAGCAGCTTGGGAATAGGCTCTGGAAACACCATATATTTT. It is translated as CASSLGIGSGNTIYF. The chain has TRBV5-6 and TRBJ1-3; D not certain. The V end lost 0 bases, the J end lost 0 bases, and 7 bases lay between the germline ends. This CDR3 region has 15 residues. Germline V gene data show CDR1 as SGHDT and CDR2 as YYEEEE. The entire variable domain, with the rest obtained from reference TRBV5-6 and TRBJ1-3, is as follows: DAGVTQSPTHLIKTRGQQVTLRCSPKSGHDTVSWYQQALGQGPQFIFQYYEEEERQRGNFPDRFSGHQFPNYSSELNVNALLLGDSALYLCASSLGIGSGNTIYFGEGSWLTVV.

The chain uses TRBV5-1 and TRBJ1-5, with 12 bases that match TRBD1. The germline V gene encodes CDR1 SGHRS and CDR2 YFSETQ. This CDR3 is built from 16 residues. The junction had 9 bases not matched to a gene; V was cut back by 4 bases and J by 7 bases. The DNA for the CDR3 is TGCGCCAGCAGCACAGGGACAGGGGGCGCGGGGCAGCCCCAGCATTTT. This gives the protein CASSTGTGGAGQPQHF.

Only one count was recorded for this clone. The chain recombines TRBV5-1 with TRBJ2-5, with 13 bases that match TRBD2. This CDR3 contains 16 residues. CDR1 SGHRS and CDR2 YFSETQ come from the germline V gene. Trimming at V came to 4 bases and at J to 5 bases, leaving 8 bases not matched to a gene. CDR3 residues: CASSLSGTSGVETQYF. The CDR3 DNA sequence: TGCGCCAGCAGCCTATCTGGGACTAGCGGGGTTGAGACCCAGTACTTC.

Here the CDR3 DNA reads TGTGCCAGCAGTTCCCCCCCCTCGGGAGGTGGCTATGGCTACACCTTC. Its protein is CASSSPPSGGGYGYTF. This chain uses TRBV28 with TRBJ1-2; D unresolved. The CDR3 consists of 16 residues. Germline CDR1 MDHEN, CDR2 SYDVKM. The V and J ends lost 4 bases and 4 bases respectively, with 19 bases between them.

This chain uses TRBV28 with TRBJ2-7, with TRBD2 matching 7 bases. The CDR3 spans 15 residues. Germline V gene lookup returns CDR1 MDHEN and CDR2 SYDVKM. With V trimmed by 5 bases and J by 4 bases, 11 bases remained unmatched. The CDR3 protein is CASSSFGGSGYEQYF. CDR3 coding DNA: TGTGCCAGCAGTAGCTTCGGCGGGAGCGGTTACGAGCAGTACTTC.

This clone showed up just once. The chain employs TRBV18 and TRBJ2-1; D is unresolved. V lost 6 bases and J lost 7, with 16 bases in between. CDR3 size: 14 residues. Germline-derived CDR1 and CDR2 are KGHSH and LQKENI. CDR3 region: CASSVFTVGNEQFF. CDR3 nucleotides: TGTGCCAGCTCCGTCTTTACCGTGGGAAATGAGCAGTTCTTC.

The table lists this clone with a count of one. The rearrangement links TRBV21-1 to TRBJ2-7. TRBV21-1 is a listed pseudogene. The CDR3 contains 16 residues. The CDR3 DNA reads TGTGCCAGCAGCAAAGGGGGACGCCGGAGCTTCTACGAGCAGTACTTC. It translates to CASSKGGRRSFYEQYF.

A few counts support this clone. The chain combines TRBV5-1 with TRBJ1-5, with D possibly being TRBD1 (6 bases). This CDR3 spans 15 amino acids. The germline gives CDR1 SGHRS, CDR2 YFSETQ. With 1 base removed from V and 2 bases from J, the gap between germline ends came to 10 bases. For the CDR3, the DNA is TGCGCCAGCAGCTTGTCGGCAGGGGGCAATCAGCCCCAGCATTTT. It specifies CASSLSAGGNQPQHF.

This clone was seen a few times. J is TRBJ1-5 and V is TRBV5-5; D is perhaps TRBD1 (6 bases). The CDR3 contains 13 residues. Deletions cut 2 bases from V and 14 bases from J, with 17 bases between. The germline gives CDR1 SGHKS, CDR2 YYEKEE (reference sequence). This chain's CDR3 is CASSLNRDMGKHF. CDR3 nucleotide sequence: TGTGCCAGCAGCTTAAATAGGGACATGGGAAAGCATTTT.

The V and J genes are TRBV6-9 and TRBJ1-2; D might be TRBD1 (6 bases). V was pared by 4 bases and J by 8 bases, with 14 bases between. Per the germline V gene, CDR1 is MNHGY and CDR2 is SVAAGI. CDR3 length equals 13 residues. The CDR3 coding sequence is TGTGCCAGCAGTTTCGGCCTCGGGGGCGGCTACACCTTC. It is translated as CASSFGLGGGYTF.

In the case of this clone: An end of the junction does not agree with germline; a read error may underlie this. The chain carries TRBV30 and TRBJ1-2; D gene uncertain. The germline V gene encodes CDR1 GTSNPN and CDR2 SVGIG (reference sequence). The CDR3 contains 14 residues. The CDR3 DNA is TGTGCCTGGAGCGTGGGCCGGGTCACGTCCAGAGTAGACTTC. Encoded protein: CAWSVGRVTSRVDF.

This clone was counted a single time. The rearrangement links TRBV19 to TRBJ2-6, with TRBD1 as a possible D gene (5 bases). The CDR3 is made up of 15 amino acids. Germline loops: CDR1 LNHDA, CDR2 SQIVND (reference sequence). V gave up 5 bases and J gave up 0 bases, with 8 bases separating them. The CDR3 region has the DNA TGTGCCAGTAGTGCACAGGTCTCTGGGGCCAACGTCCTGACTTTC. It translates to CASSAQVSGANVLTF. Full variable domain (outside the CDR3, taken from reference TRBV19 and TRBJ2-6): DGGITQSPKYLFRKEGQNVTLSCEQNLNHDAMYWYRQDPGQGLRLIYYSQIVNDFQKGDIAEGYSVSREKKESFPLTVTSAQKNPTAFYLCASSAQVSGANVLTFGAGSRLTVL.

The CDR3 region is CSVRPDGDSPLHF. The CDR3 nucleotides are TGCAGCGTCCGACCGGACGGGGATTCACCCCTCCACTTT. V and J are TRBV29-1 and TRBJ1-6; D is unresolved. This CDR3 spans 13 amino acids. V was trimmed by 6 bases and J by 8 bases, leaving 14 bases between them. Germline V CDR1 and CDR2: SQVTM, ANQGSEA. Supplemented by reference TRBV29-1 and TRBJ1-6, the full variable domain reads SAVISQKPSRDICQRGTSLTIQCQVDSQVTMMFWYRQQPGQSLTLIATANQGSEATYESGFVIDKFPISRPNLTFSTLTVSNMSPEDSSIYLCSVRPDGDSPLHFGNGTRLTVT.

This rearrangement joins TRBV11-2 to TRBJ2-3, with 8 bases fitting TRBD1. The CDR3 is 17 amino acids. CDR1 and CDR2 from the germline V gene are SGHAT and FQNNGV. Unmatched junction bases numbered 7, after V lost 1 base and J lost 1 base. The chain's CDR3 is CASSLAPPGQGTDTQYF. The CDR3 nucleotides read TGTGCCAGCAGCTTAGCCCCCCCGGGACAGGGCACAGATACGCAGTATTTT.

This clone was counted only a few times. This sequence joins TRBV5-1 and TRBJ2-6, with TRBD1 matching over 7 bases. V was clipped by 4 bases and J by 2 bases; unmatched bases: 12. The CDR3 is made up of 18 amino acids. CDR1 is SGHRS, CDR2 YFSETQ, per germline. The DNA for the CDR3 is TGCGCCAGCAGCGGACAGGCCGAACAGGGTGCTGGGGCCAACGTCCTGACTTTC. This sequence encodes CASSGQAEQGAGANVLTF.